Below, one T cell receptor beta chain is given with its context. Its antigen target is currently unknown. No base qualities exist here, and no much larger clone lies one base off it. The source of the sample is a study of cytomegalovirus exposure and HLA in healthy donors (dated by TCRdb to between 2016 and 2019). About the investigation overall: An earlier analysis of roughly 610 of the donors reported about 280 Gb of sequence data and approximately 120 million unique TCR beta sequences obtained from about 200 million T cells. High-throughput TCR immunosequencing, statistical association of individual TCRs with disease status, and machine learning were combined to predict cytomegalovirus infection status. In an earlier analysis of about 590 of the donors, high-throughput TCR beta sequencing was used to judge whether each TCR beta V gene segment behaved as functional or pseudogenic. In a later genetic analysis, genome-wide SNP genotypes for 398 of the 666 donors were used, and that subset was treated as a discovery cohort. Four or five DR-DQ haplotypes were handled as single units for association and clustering because linkage in the cohort was strong. The study aimed to test whether cataloging public T cell receptors could reveal signatures of past pathogen exposure. The study profiled the T cell repertoires of about 640 subjects by immunosequencing and related them to cytomegalovirus serostatus. Both class I and class II loci were covered by HLA typing, at four-digit resolution. Among the roughly 390 genotyped donors, around 81% belonged to the genetic ancestry cluster associated with self-reported Caucasian donors. Roughly 300 gigabases of sequencing data and 70 million to 100 million unique TCR sequences were included in an early release covering under 650 HLA-typed donors. Rather than using new phenotypic data, the later analysis identified candidate immune exposures from TCR beta sequences and from how often those sequences occurred across donors. All discovery cohort repertoires had been generated on a single sequencing platform. The number of donors typed differed by locus, with about 629-630 for A, B, C, DRB1 and DQB1, roughly 550 for DQA1, about 610 for DPA1, and approximately 470 for DPB1. A separate validation cohort of some 130 different subjects was used in addition to the approximately 670-subject first cohort. Among 300 to 450 genotyped donors of the cohort, an average of roughly 240,000 unique TCR beta nucleotide sequences were sequenced per donor, roughly 20% of them non-productive. Donor age, sex, ethnicity and CMV serostatus were compiled alongside the repertoire data. A later analysis re-examined previously published TCR beta repertoires from several hundred donors and added high-resolution HLA genotyping to investigate patterns of TCR occurrence.

The investigation overall reported the following: A later analysis found that HLA-associated TCR beta chains were more clonally expanded and had lower generation probabilities than equally common non-associated chains. Because HLA typing was missing for some donors at each locus, association tests included only the typed subset. The sequencing pipeline was judged likely to have produced a cluster of highly shared sequence variants as a technical artifact. The classifier was reported to diagnose cytomegalovirus status with high specificity and sensitivity in both the original and validation cohorts. A later analysis reported that several top co-occurrence clusters appeared linked to parvovirus B19, influenza, CMV and Epstein-Barr virus. While some public TCRs were present in many individuals, most TCR sequences turned up only very rarely across donors. The 87-base-pair reads could not distinguish some IMGT-functional V segments, including TRBV6-2 and TRBV6-3, so those segments were excluded. When HLA alleles, especially DR and DQ, strongly co-occurred, TCR associations were difficult to assign to individual alleles. Most CMV-associated TCR beta chains appeared to be HLA-restricted in a later analysis, and the HLA associations seemed to be driven largely by CMV exposure. A further reported finding was that TCR beta sequences accurately predicted the HLA-A and HLA-B alleles for most subjects in the first cohort. An earlier analysis of approximately 500 of the donors showed that most TCR beta V segments appeared in productive rearrangements either about 87% or about 30% of the time, which broadly matched IMGT annotations. Immune exposure information for the cohort was limited to CMV serostatus. In vitro tests confirmed that a few of the cytomegalovirus-associated TCR beta chains recognize cytomegalovirus antigens. An association between a missense DCLRE1C variant and V-gene and J-gene trimming of TCR beta chains was found in a later genetic analysis and replicated in an independent cohort. The authors suggested that the approach could potentially be extended to other disease states and immunological phenotypes. In a later analysis, 15,000 to 20,000 TCR beta sequences were associated with specific HLA alleles at a false discovery rate of 0.05. Correlated functional status among segregating V segments might be attributable to linkage disequilibrium, but an unknown experimental factor could not be ruled out. In a later genetic analysis, fewer N-insertions in productive TCRs were reported among donors in an Asian-associated ancestry cluster than the roughly 700-donor mean. A later analysis found that TCR association rates varied across HLA loci, with DRB1 alleles showing the most associated TCRs and HLA-C alleles the fewest. The study listed 150 to 200 TCR beta chains as associated with cytomegalovirus. Because counts were too low, more than 15 rarely observed V segments, including chromosome 9 orphons, were excluded from the earlier analysis of 587 of the donors. Presence/absence analyses assumed roughly uniform sequencing depth across donors, an assumption that may not hold. In this cohort, only TCR beta chains were sequenced, and detectable features were limited by the absence of alpha or paired-chain data.

There are 14 amino acids in the CDR3, from cysteine to phenylalanine inclusive. Only the CDR3 DNA stays, 42 bases, in frame from base 1. V loses 4 bases, J loses 6 bases, and the germline ends lie 13 bases apart. Via the germline V gene (reference sequence), CDR1 is LNHDA and CDR2 SQIVND. Library preparation used the immunoSEQ multiplex PCR assay. The multiplex PCR relied on a mix of 60 forward primers for TCR Vbeta segments and 13 reverse primers for TCR Jbeta segments. Amplification of the CDR3 region of rearranged TCR beta genes was performed with a multiplex PCR assay on genomic DNA. The Illumina HiSeq System was used to sequence the amplified TCR beta libraries as 87-base-pair reads. The paper's data handling went like this. A later analysis counted approximately 74 million unique TCR beta chains across the 690 or so repertoires, and some 11 million of these chains were shared by at least two donors. To remove PCR and sequencing errors, raw reads were error-corrected and collapsed into unique sequences using a nearest-neighbor algorithm that merged closely related sequences. Alignment of CDR3 sequences to IMGT reference sequences was used to assign V, D and J gene segments. Each retained sequence needed at least a six-nucleotide match to both a V gene segment and a J gene segment. A rearrangement counted as productive if the CDR3 had no stop codons and remained in frame with V and J, and every other rearrangement counted as non-productive. Following IMGT convention, CDR3 was defined as the stretch from the second conserved V-encoded cysteine to the conserved J-encoded phenylalanine. The earlier analysis of about 530 of the donors excluded any sequence lacking an unambiguous match to a single V gene segment. In an earlier analysis of several hundred of the donors, V segments were called functional above 56.7% productive rearrangements and were called segregating when the between-donor standard deviation exceeded 5%. To diagnose cytomegalovirus status from the catalog of TCR beta chain sequences, a statistical classification framework was built. V and J gene assignment, in a later analysis, came from comparing TCR nucleotide sequences with IMGT/GENE-DB human TR gene sequences. Using the TCRdist pipeline, a later analysis assigned CDR3 sequences along with most-parsimonious VDJ recombination scenarios. In a later analysis, each TCR beta chain was defined by its CDR3 amino acid sequence together with its V-gene family, and reads without a unique V-gene family were excluded. In a later analysis, 450 to 600 highly shared, low-generation-probability nucleotide sequences were removed to address suspected cross-contamination and a sequencing artifact. In a later analysis, a clonal expansion index for each public chain was calculated from normalized within-repertoire ranks of inferred template counts. A later analysis computed generation probabilities with a VDJ recombination model fitted to out-of-frame rearrangements, and checked the results against IGoR. A later analysis scored TCR-TCR, TCR-HLA and TCR-CMV co-occurrence with hypergeometric tests, applying a repertoire-size bias correction to TCR pairs. A later analysis estimated false discovery rates by permuting HLA or CMV assignments 20 times. In a later analysis, co-occurring TCRs were grouped with DBSCAN, and TCRdist sequence similarity was added when clustering was performed within HLA-allele-positive subsets. Repertoires with fewer than 30,000 or more than 120,000 public chains, plus five repertoires with anomalous nucleotide sharing, were excluded from co-occurrence clustering. Held by TCRdb, this immuneACCESS table contains in-frame sequences only and omits some clones. Under half of the omission traces to an unresolved V gene where checked; the cause of the rest is unknown. The DNA was the basis for D and trimming; V, J and clone size are from that table. The sample profile shows about 97,000 clones; 76% of them were found once. The ten largest clones capture around 4% of the sample.

The cohort consisted of hundreds of healthy bone marrow donors. At the time of sampling, all cohort members were nominally healthy, though unrecorded immune exposures were likely present. The donor tested CMV seronegative and was one of the 352 seronegative cohort members. Every donor gave a peripheral blood sample, and the peripheral blood mononuclear cells from that sample were used for TCR beta sequencing. The Qiagen DNeasy Blood Extraction Kit was used to extract genomic DNA from the blood cell samples. The rearrangement combines TRBV19 with TRBJ1-5; TRBD1 could be the D gene, as 6 bases match. The source is a man aged 40-49 years in good health and CMV-seronegative. Sequencing used PBMCs. The CDR3 protein is CASSTGQRGQPQHF. The bases read TGTGCCAGTAGTACCGGACAGCGAGGTCAGCCCCAGCATTTT.